Each of the 3 T cell receptor beta chains below was sequenced from the same sample in a study of cytomegalovirus exposure and HLA in healthy donors (dated by TCRdb to the late 2010s). Libraries were made using the immunoSEQ multiplex PCR assay. For the multiplex PCR, a mixture combining 60 forward primers for TCR Vbeta segments and 13 reverse primers for TCR Jbeta segments was used. The immuneACCESS repertoire file appears here via TCRdb, limited to in-frame rearrangements. These files lack a portion of the clones; in checked studies, under half of the deficit traces to unresolved V genes, and the cause of the others is not known. In all, the sample holds 110,000 to 150,000 clones, and 76% of those were seen once. The top ten clonotypes cover approximately 2% of the sample. Sequencing was carried out using PBMCs. Receptor source: a woman between 40 and 55 years old in good health and CMV-seronegative.

This chain uses TRBV6-5 with TRBJ2-5, with 9 bases identical to TRBD1. The CDR3 loop spans 15 amino acids. J lost 5 bases, V lost 4 bases, and 8 bases had no gene match. Germline CDR1 MNHEY, CDR2 SVGAGI. The CDR3 loop reads CASSFHRGLGETQYF. The CDR3 DNA reads TGTGCCAGCAGTTTCCACAGGGGGCTCGGTGAGACCCAGTACTTC.

This chain connects TRBV6-1 to TRBJ2-1, with D possibly TRBD1 on 5 matching bases. This CDR3 has 14 amino acids. The germline V gene encodes CDR1 MNHNS and CDR2 SASEGT. Trimming pared 7 bases from V and 9 bases from J, leaving 19 bases between. The CDR3 coding sequence is TGTGCCAGCATTGGGGCCCCATGGTTGGGTGAGCAGTTCTTC. It specifies CASIGAPWLGEQFF.

Concerning this clone: Relative to the germline gene, one junction end is altered; a read error may explain this. DNA for the CDR3: TGTTCCAGCAGTGCGACACGGGACATCTGGAACACTGAAGCTTTCTTT. This translates into CSSSATRDIWNTEAFF. J is TRBJ1-1 and V is TRBV7-9, with a tentative D call TRBD1 (6 bases). Germline V gene lookup returns CDR1 SEHNR and CDR2 FQNEAQ (reference sequence). The CDR3 contains 16 residues.